This T cell receptor (beta chain) was sequenced during a study of blood T cell repertoires in COVID-19. Study-level background: COVID-19 samples, acute and convalescent, were from the United States, Italy and Spain. Nucleic acid was either cDNA or gDNA, and it came from T cells, B-cell-depleted T cells, or PBMCs.

CDR1 and CDR2 from the germline V gene are SGHRS and YFSETQ. V was trimmed by 4 bases and J by 7 bases, leaving 15 bases between them. The CDR3 is 15 residues long. This clone was seen more than once but under ten times. Per the study methods: Amplification with reference gene primers provided the estimates of nucleated cell counts. Produced via immunoSEQ multiplex PCR; TCRdb's table is partial and in-frame only. The D gene and trimming were derived from the DNA, and the V and J assignments and clone size from that table. The sample lists fewer than 200,000 clones; approximately 88% were seen once. This receptor was identified in a woman of 80 years or more with active or convalescent COVID-19. Material: peripheral blood. The V and J genes are TRBV5-1 and TRBJ1-6; weak D call: TRBD1 (6 bases). The CDR3 coding sequence is TGCGCCAGCAGCACTGGACAGAGTATCAATTCACCCCTCCACTTT. This codes for CASSTGQSINSPLHF.